The 6 T cell receptor beta chains below were found in one sample sequenced in a study of T cells in Graves' hyperthyroidism and ophthalmopathy. Amplified regions were TCR beta CDR3 sequences from RNA transcripts. TCR CDR3 regions were first amplified by RT-PCR with HTBI primers. TCRdb processed the multiplex PCR reads anew with MiXCR; each CDR3 protein has one entry. The sample yields 360,000 or so distinct CDR3 sequences, approximately 19% seen once. The sample comprised blood. These receptors were collected from a woman younger than 35 with Graves' hyperthyroidism.

The V call is TRBV3-1, the J call TRBJ2-5; 10 bases align to TRBD2. Trimming cost V 3 bases and J 9 bases; bases outside gene matches: 4. CDR3 length: 13 amino acids. CDR1 is LGHDT, CDR2 YNNKEL, per germline (reference sequence). CDR3 in amino acids: CASSHGTSASQYF. DNA for the CDR3: TGTGCCAGCAGCCACGGGACTAGCGCTTCCCAGTACTTC.

This clonotype has a count of ten or more. The chain links TRBV5-1 to TRBJ2-2; 8 nucleotides agree with TRBD1. V shed 2 bases, J shed 6 bases, and the junction held 6 bases outside the gene matches. Germline-derived CDR1 and CDR2 are SGHRS and YFSETQ. CDR3 length equals 15 residues. The CDR3 loop reads CASSLGATGAGELFF. The CDR3 DNA follows: TGCGCCAGCAGCTTAGGTGCGACAGGGGCCGGGGAGCTGTTTTTT.

This clonotype was observed at least ten times. The V and J genes are TRBV12-3 or TRBV12-4 and TRBJ2-6, with 7 bases lining up with TRBD1. V shed 3 bases, J shed 0 bases, and the junction held 2 bases outside the gene matches. The CDR3 consists of 16 residues. CDR3 nucleotide sequence: TGTGCCAGCAGTTTGAGACAGGGCTCTGGGGCCAACGTCCTGACTTTC. Protein product: CASSLRQGSGANVLTF.

This clonotype showed up many times. This chain links TRBV12-3 or TRBV12-4 with TRBJ1-1, with D perhaps matching TRBD1 (6 bases). V gave up 4 bases and J gave up 4 bases, with 19 bases separating them. The CDR3 is 16 amino acids. In DNA, the CDR3 is TGTGCCAGCAGTTCCAGGGGAGGAGTATGGTTCACTGAAGCTTTCTTT. Its translation: CASSSRGGVWFTEAFF.

This clonotype turned up a few times. V is TRBV9 and J is TRBJ2-2; D ambiguous. Trimming removed 2 bases from V and 2 bases from J, with 13 bases in between. CDR3 length equals 16 residues. Germline loops: CDR1 SGDLS, CDR2 YYNGEE. The CDR3: CASSVAYIINTGELFF. CDR3 coding DNA: TGTGCCAGCAGCGTTGCGTACATTATAAACACCGGGGAGCTGTTTTTT.

The sample holds a few counts of this clonotype. The rearrangement uses TRBV4-1 and TRBJ1-2; tentatively, D is TRBD1 (5 bases). Trimming took 2 bases from V and 8 from J, leaving 21 bases between them. Germline CDR1 MGHRA, CDR2 YSYEKL. The CDR3 has 16 residues. The CDR3 here is CASSQPTEGRYRGYTF. CDR3 bases: TGCGCCAGCAGCCAACCGACAGAGGGGCGGTATCGAGGCTACACCTTC.